This T cell receptor (beta chain) was sequenced in a study of cytomegalovirus exposure and HLA in healthy donors. Study findings and constraints: The study put 150 or so TCR beta chains on its list as cytomegalovirus-associated. About 87% or about 30% of the time was how often most TCR beta V segments were productive, according to an earlier analysis. Later work found that TCR association rates differed between HLA loci; DRB1 had the most and HLA-C the fewest.

Note on this clone: Its antigen is not known.

Primers included in the PCR were 60 Vbeta and 13 Jbeta primers. Produced via immunoSEQ multiplex PCR; TCRdb's table is partial and in-frame only. The sample lists 110,000 to 150,000 clones, almost 85% occurring once. The CDR3 is made up of 16 amino acids. CDR1 is MNHEY, CDR2 SVGAGI, per germline. The V segment lost 0 bases and the J segment 1 base; nucleotides outside the gene matches: 4. V and J are TRBV6-5 and TRBJ2-7, with TRBD1 matching 9 bases. Sequencing was done on a sample of PBMCs. The TCR sequence derives from a man aged 18 to 29 in good health and CMV-seropositive. The CDR3 here is CASSYSGQGPSYEQYF. CDR3 sequence (DNA): TGTGCCAGCAGTTACTCGGGACAGGGACCATCCTACGAGCAGTACTTC.